The source of this T cell receptor (beta chain) is a study of blood T cell repertoires in COVID-19 (TCRdb year 2020). Notes on the research overall: Samples from collaborators originated in the United States, Italy and Spain and spanned both the acute and convalescent phases of COVID-19. A de-identified subject ID, COVID-19 status, age in years and sex were almost always included in the sample metadata. The samples were drawn from two sources: the first 160 participants of the ongoing ImmuneRACE study, and about 1,300 subjects contributed by 6 global collaborators. A freely available public database, intended as a resource for researchers studying the immune response to SARS-CoV-2, is where the repertoires were released. The material from the prospective study consisted of cDNA or gDNA derived from T cells, B-cell-depleted T cells, or PBMCs. Where HLA class I and class II types were available, the types were taken from metadata supplied by the sample provider, not from assay-based typing. The dataset comprised deeply sampled blood TCRbeta repertoires from subjects exposed to, actively infected with, or recovered from COVID-19. The study at large found these results: The amount of clinical and demographic metadata varied by source and participant and was provided uncurated.

There are 13 amino acids in the CDR3, from cysteine to phenylalanine inclusive. The retained sequence is limited to the CDR3, 39 bases, with the frame set at the first base. V is clipped by 4 bases and J by 0 bases, and the sequence between their germline boundaries is 7 bases long. Whole blood was collected in K2EDTA tubes by collaborating institutions according to the institutions' own protocols. For TCRbeta analysis, collaborators shipped samples as frozen whole blood, isolated PBMCs, or DNA extracted from either of those sample types. About this clone itself: Its antigen remains unidentified. Base qualities were left out, and no much larger clone turns up one base away.

TCRbeta CDR3 regions were amplified from genomic DNA by means of the immunoSEQ Assay, a bias-controlled multiplex PCR. The original methods were these. Nucleated cell counts per sample were estimated from amplification of reference gene primers within the assay. Sequence reads were collapsed and filtered to measure the absolute abundance of every unique TCRbeta CDR3 rearrangement. Productive Simpson clonality was computed per sample as the square root of Simpson's diversity index over productive rearrangements. TCRdb mirrors the immuneACCESS table, restricted to in-frame sequences. Some clones are absent from its copies; in checked studies, under half trace to an unresolved V gene, and the reason for the others is unknown. D and trimming come from the DNA, and the V and J calls and clone size come from that table. The table for this sample lists some 140,000 clones; about 80% of them were counted only once. The ten biggest clones cover under 4.5% of the sample.

The clonotype originates from a man aged 55 to 70 with acute or convalescent COVID-19. Recombination linked TRBV12-3 or TRBV12-4 to TRBJ2-7, with a tentative D gene TRBD2 over 6 matching bases. Sequenced input: peripheral blood. DNA sequence: TGTGCCAGCAGTTGGAGGGCCTCCTACGAGCAGTACTTC. This yields the protein CASSWRASYEQYF.